This TCR delta chain derives from a study of gamma-delta chains in newborns, infants, children. This clone was counted between two and nine times. TCRdb reprocessed the reads through CATT. The sample includes around 4,900 delta-chain clones, roughly 20% of them seen just once. The CDR3 sequence is 18 residues long. Trimming shortened V by 0 bases and J by 0 bases, and 21 bases separated the two germline ends. Germline V gene sequence: CDR1 NSMFDY, CDR2 ISSIKDK. The source of this sequence is a child who was a newborn, infant or young child, either healthy, febrile or measles-vaccinated (not recorded which). The V gene is TRAV29/DV5, the J gene TRDJ1; D gene unclear. The source material was blood. The CDR3 DNA reads as TGTGCAGCAAGCGCGTCCCCGAGATGGTTAACGTACACCGATAAACTCATCTTT. As protein: CAASASPRWLTYTDKLIF. The variable domain in full, completed from reference TRAV29/DV5 and TRDJ1, reads DQQVKQNSPSLSVQEGRISILNCDYTNSMFDYFLWYKKYPAEGPTFLISISSIKDKNEDGRFTVFLNKSAKHLSLHIVPSQPGDSAVYFCAASASPRWLTYTDKLIFGKGTRVTVEP.